This entry is about one T cell receptor beta chain. The authors ran a second PCR of about 6 to 11 cycles using a sample-barcoded 5' primer and a J-beta primer mix. A minimum of 3 million CDR3-containing paired-end reads was obtained for each sample. TCRdb fed the 5' RACE reads into MiXCR, producing one record per CDR3 protein. This repertoire shows around 1,500,000 distinct CDR3 sequences, 42% found once; its top ten account for less than 8%. The CDR3 totals 12 residues. Looked up from germline, CDR1 is MGHDK and CDR2 is SYGVNS. V lost 6 bases to trimming and J lost 7 bases, with 13 bases between them. The sample comes from a study of blood T cells in healthy people across ages.

The source of this sequence is a young woman in good health. The gene calls are TRBV25-1 and TRBJ2-7; D remains ambiguous. The sequenced material came from blood. The CDR3 DNA follows: TGTGCCAGCAGCCGTGGTGTAAGTGAGCAGTACTTC. The encoded protein is CASSRGVSEQYF.